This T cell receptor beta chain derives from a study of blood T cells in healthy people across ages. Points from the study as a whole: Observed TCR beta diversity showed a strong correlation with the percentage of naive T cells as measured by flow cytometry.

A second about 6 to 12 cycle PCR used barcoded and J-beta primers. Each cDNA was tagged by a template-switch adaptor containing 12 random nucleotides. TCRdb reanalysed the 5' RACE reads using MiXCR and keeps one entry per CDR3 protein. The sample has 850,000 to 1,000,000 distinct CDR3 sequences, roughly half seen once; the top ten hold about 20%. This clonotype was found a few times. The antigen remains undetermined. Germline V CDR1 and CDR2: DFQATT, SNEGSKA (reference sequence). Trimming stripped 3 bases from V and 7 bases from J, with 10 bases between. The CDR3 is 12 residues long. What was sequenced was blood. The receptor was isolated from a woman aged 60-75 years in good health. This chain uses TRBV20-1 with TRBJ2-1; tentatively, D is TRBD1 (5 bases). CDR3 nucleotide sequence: TGCAGTGCTAGTGCCTGGACAAATGAGCAGTTCTTC. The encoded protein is CSASAWTNEQFF.